The 26 T cell receptor beta chains in this list originate from one sample, sequenced in a study of T cell responses to AZD1222 COVID-19 vaccine. Some clones are missing from TCRdb's copy, which holds only in-frame ones; the method was immunoSEQ multiplex PCR. This table has 200,000 or so clones, 90% to 95% appearing once. Material: peripheral blood, obtained on day 0 of MenACWY control vaccination. The source of these receptors is an adult in good health.

CDR3 sequence reads: CASSLDGFTEAFF. DNA of the CDR3: TGTGCCAGCAGCTTAGATGGATTTACTGAAGCTTTCTTT. The chain couples TRBV7-9 to TRBJ1-1; D is unresolved. Germline loops: CDR1 SEHNR, CDR2 FQNEAQ (reference sequence). There are 13 residues in the CDR3. Trimming pared 1 base from V and 5 bases from J, leaving 8 bases between.

CDR3 sequence reads: CASRPGLKNTEAFF. The CDR3 DNA reads as TGCGCCAGCAGACCGGGACTGAAGAACACTGAAGCTTTCTTT. The rearrangement joins TRBV10-2 to TRBJ1-1; tentative D call: TRBD1 (5 bases). CDR1 and CDR2 from the germline V gene are WSHSY and SAAADI. CDR3 length equals 14 residues. Trimming took off 6 bases at V and 1 base at J, with 12 bases between the two ends.

V gene TRBV5-1 combines with J gene TRBJ2-5, with 9 positions matching TRBD1. Trimming removed 4 bases from V and 2 bases from J; junction bases left unmatched: 9. The CDR3 spans 16 residues. Germline-derived CDR1 and CDR2 are SGHRS and YFSETQ. The CDR3 DNA reads as TGCGCCAGCAGCCAAGGGACAGGGATCGGGCAAGAGACCCAGTACTTC. This translates into CASSQGTGIGQETQYF.

The genes are TRBV7-2 and TRBJ1-3, with 8 bases aligning to TRBD1. The trim removed 4 bases at V and 4 bases at J, leaving 6 bases unmatched. The length of the CDR3 is 15 residues. The germline CDR1 and CDR2 sequences are SGHTA and FQGNSA. The chain's CDR3 is CASSSRTGPGNTIYF. In DNA form, the CDR3 reads TGTGCCAGCAGCTCCCGGACAGGGCCGGGAAACACCATATATTTT. The variable domain in full, with the rest retrieved from reference TRBV7-2 and TRBJ1-3, is GAGVSQSPSNKVTEKGKDVELRCDPISGHTALYWYRQSLGQGLEFLIYFQGNSAPDKSGLPSDRFSAERTGGSVSTLTIQRTQQEDSAVYLCASSSRTGPGNTIYFGEGSWLTVV.

The chain recombines TRBV19 with TRBJ1-2; unclear D gene. The V gene's germline CDR1 is LNHDA and CDR2 SQIVND (reference sequence). Trimming cost V 3 bases and J 2 bases, with 10 bases left between them. The CDR3 spans 14 residues. CDR3 in amino acids: CASSIPRLNYGYTF. CDR3 bases: TGTGCCAGTAGTATCCCGAGGTTGAACTATGGCTACACCTTC.

The chain employs TRBV3-1 (or the pseudogene TRBV3-2) and TRBJ1-6, with a weak D call TRBD1 (5 bases). The CDR3 runs to 15 residues. V was cut by 4 bases and J by 13 bases, with 20 bases left in between. Germline CDR1 reads LGHDT; CDR2 reads YNNKEL (reference sequence). Here the CDR3 DNA reads TGTGCCAGCAGCCCACCCGGGACCCAGTCAGGGCCCCTCCACTTT. Amino acid sequence: CASSPPGTQSGPLHF.

This chain joins TRBV12-3 or TRBV12-4 and TRBJ2-3, with TRBD1 identical over 8 bases. The CDR3 contains 13 residues. The V gene end was trimmed by 5 bases and the J gene end by 5 bases; junction bases not matched to a gene: 3. The CDR3 is CASSTDRVDTQYF. In DNA form, the CDR3 reads TGTGCCAGCAGTACGGACAGGGTAGATACGCAGTATTTT.

The V call is TRBV2, the J call TRBJ2-5; the D gene is possibly TRBD1 (5 bases). Trimming took off 6 bases at V and 4 bases at J, with 12 bases between the two ends. Germline V CDR1 and CDR2: SNHLY, FYNNEI. The CDR3 has 13 amino acids. The CDR3 DNA sequence: TGTGCCAGCAGATCAGGGCTCGGAGAGACCCAGTACTTC. This gives the protein CASRSGLGETQYF. The whole variable domain, filled in from reference TRBV2 and TRBJ2-5, reads EPEVTQTPSHQVTQMGQEVILRCVPISNHLYFYWYRQILGQKVEFLVSFYNNEISEKSEIFDDQFSVERPDGSNFTLKIRSTKLEDSAMYFCASRSGLGETQYFGPGTRLLVL.

The chain has TRBV5-6 and TRBJ2-7; 8 positions match TRBD2. The junction had 10 bases not matched to a gene; V was cut back by 4 bases and J by 1 base. The CDR3 contains 16 residues. Per the germline V gene, CDR1 is SGHDT and CDR2 is YYEEEE. The CDR3 nucleotides are TGTGCCAGCAGCCCACTAGCGGAGGGTCTTTCCTACGAGCAGTACTTC. Translation gives CASSPLAEGLSYEQYF.

The V call is TRBV6-2 or TRBV6-3, the J call TRBJ2-1, with D maybe TRBD1 (6 bases). Germline CDR1 reads MNHEY; CDR2 reads SVGEGT. This CDR3 comprises 14 residues. V gave up 4 bases and J gave up 6 bases, with 13 bases separating them. CDR3 loop: CASSLRTEVNEQFF. CDR3 DNA sequence: TGTGCCAGCAGTTTACGGACAGAAGTCAATGAGCAGTTCTTC.

A single count supports this clone. J is TRBJ1-1 and V is TRBV5-4, with D possibly matching TRBD1 (5 bases). The germline V and J ends were trimmed by 4 bases and 7 bases, with 23 bases remaining between them. CDR1 SGHNT and CDR2 YYREEE come from the germline V gene (reference sequence). CDR3 length equals 16 residues. CDR3 loop: CASSPGTTLKRIEAFF. As DNA, the CDR3 is TGTGCCAGCAGCCCCGGGACTACCCTTAAAAGAATTGAAGCTTTCTTT.

The chain joins TRBV12-3 or TRBV12-4 to TRBJ1-2; possible D gene TRBD1, 5 bases. Trimming took 6 bases from V and 5 from J, leaving 10 bases between them. CDR3 length equals 12 residues. The CDR3 loop reads CASSTTEYGYTF. In nucleotides, the CDR3 is TGTGCCAGCAGCACGACAGAATATGGCTACACCTTC.

This clone has just a few counts. The gene calls are TRBV19 and TRBJ2-1, with D possibly being TRBD1 or TRBD2 (5 bases each). Germline CDR1 LNHDA, CDR2 SQIVND (reference sequence). This CDR3 comprises 13 residues. V was cut by 3 bases and J by 5 bases, with 8 bases left in between. The chain's CDR3 is CASSIRGDNEQFF. The DNA for the CDR3 is TGTGCCAGTAGTATCAGAGGGGACAATGAGCAGTTCTTC. Full variable domain (rest looked up from reference TRBV19 and TRBJ2-1): DGGITQSPKYLFRKEGQNVTLSCEQNLNHDAMYWYRQDPGQGLRLIYYSQIVNDFQKGDIAEGYSVSREKKESFPLTVTSAQKNPTAFYLCASSIRGDNEQFFGPGTRLTVL.

The chain uses TRBV6-5 and TRBJ1-5; 8 bases are a match to TRBD1. Germline CDR1 MNHEY, CDR2 SVGAGI. V was pared by 7 bases and J by 3 bases, with 8 bases of the junction left unmatched. CDR3 length equals 15 residues. CDR3 loop: CASTPSGGLNQPQHF. CDR3 DNA: TGTGCCAGCACCCCATCAGGGGGCCTCAATCAGCCCCAGCATTTT.

The chain couples TRBV4-1 to TRBJ2-7; D gene ambiguous. V lost 4 bases, J lost 3 bases, and 10 bases lay in between. The CDR3 spans 13 residues. The germline V gene has CDR1 MGHRA and CDR2 YSYEKL. The CDR3 here is CASSLTKSYEQYF. CDR3 nucleotides: TGCGCCAGCAGCCTCACTAAGAGCTACGAGCAGTACTTC.

This chain connects TRBV3-1 (or the pseudogene TRBV3-2) to TRBJ1-4; no reliable D call. Germline-derived CDR1 and CDR2 are LGHDT and YNNKEL (reference sequence). The CDR3 runs to 11 residues. V was pared by 6 bases and J by 5 bases, with 4 bases between. Here the CDR3 reads CASSQNEKLFF. DNA for the CDR3: TGTGCCAGCAGTCAAAATGAAAAACTGTTTTTT.

The rearrangement joins TRBV28 to TRBJ1-2; 7 bases agree with TRBD1. The CDR3 extends over 12 amino acids. Germline CDR1 and CDR2: MDHEN and SYDVKM. Trimming at V came to 11 bases and at J to 2 bases, leaving 5 bases not matched to a gene. The CDR3 DNA follows: TGTGCCGCCACGACAGGGAACTATGGCTACACCTTC. The encoded protein is CAATTGNYGYTF.

This rearrangement joins TRBV6-2 or TRBV6-3 to TRBJ1-1; D unclear. The V gene lost 2 bases and the J gene lost 11 bases, with 15 bases spanning the gap. This CDR3 is built from 13 residues. CDR1 is MNHEY, CDR2 SVGEGT, per germline. In nucleotides, the CDR3 is TGTGCCAGCAGTTACGAAGCCTCCCGCCCGGCTTTCTTT. Translated, it gives CASSYEASRPAFF.

This chain joins TRBV19 and TRBJ1-6, with D hard to call. The CDR3 is 15 residues long. The V and J ends lost 8 bases and 5 bases respectively, with 16 bases between them. Germline V lookup: CDR1 LNHDA, CDR2 SQIVND (reference sequence). The CDR3 protein is CASSPPGSDNSPLHF. As DNA, the CDR3 is TGTGCCAGTTCTCCCCCGGGATCCGATAATTCACCCCTCCACTTT.

The sample holds a few counts of this clone. V gene TRBV7-8 combines with J gene TRBJ2-7; TRBD1 aligns across 8 bases. The CDR3 runs to 14 residues. Germline CDR1 SGHVS, CDR2 FQNEAQ. The V segment lost 1 base and the J segment 6 bases; nucleotides outside the gene matches: 5. The CDR3 sequence: CASSLGQGTSEQYF. The CDR3 nucleotides are TGTGCCAGCAGCTTAGGACAGGGGACAAGCGAGCAGTACTTC.

This clone was recorded once. The V call is TRBV19, the J call TRBJ1-2; D is unresolved. Germline V lookup: CDR1 LNHDA, CDR2 SQIVND (reference sequence). This CDR3 is 15 amino acids long. Trimming took 6 bases from V and 8 from J, leaving 22 bases between them. CDR3 residues: CASSPGSTETWGYTF. Here the CDR3 DNA reads TGTGCCAGTAGCCCTGGTTCCACGGAGACGTGGGGCTACACCTTC.

The gene calls are TRBV19 and TRBJ2-3, with D tentatively TRBD2 (6 bases). The CDR3 length is 13 residues. Germline V gene sequence: CDR1 LNHDA, CDR2 SQIVND (reference sequence). With 5 bases removed from V and 5 bases from J, the gap between germline ends came to 11 bases. CDR3 sequence reads: CASSLRRGDTQYF. CDR3 nucleotide sequence: TGTGCCAGTAGTCTAAGGCGGGGAGATACGCAGTATTTT.

This clone was detected only once. This chain connects TRBV10-3 to TRBJ1-6; tentative D call: TRBD1 (6 bases). There are 13 residues in the CDR3. V was clipped by 7 bases and J by 6 bases, with 10 bases between them. In germline, CDR1 is ENHRY, CDR2 SYGVKD. CDR3 region: CAITPDSNSPLHF. Written as DNA, the CDR3 is TGTGCCATCACCCCGGACAGTAATTCACCCCTCCACTTT.

This chain uses TRBV5-8 with TRBJ1-1; TRBD1 is a possible D gene (6 bases). V was pared by 3 bases and J by 4 bases, with 19 bases between. This CDR3 is 16 amino acids long. The germline CDR1 and CDR2 sequences are SGHTS and YDEGEE. In nucleotides, the CDR3 is TGTGCCAGCAGCTCCGGACAGCTTAGGGGGAGCACTGAAGCTTTCTTT. Translating it yields CASSSGQLRGSTEAFF.

This chain links TRBV4-3 with TRBJ1-3; unclear D gene. Germline loops: CDR1 LGHNA, CDR2 YSLEER. The CDR3 is 14 residues long. V lost 1 base to trimming and J lost 0 bases, with 4 bases between them. The CDR3 here is CASSQGNSGNTIYF. In DNA form, the CDR3 reads TGCGCCAGCAGCCAAGGAAACTCTGGAAACACCATATATTTT.

For the CDR3, the DNA is TGTGCCAGCAGCTCTGGGGCCCGGCAGCCCCAGCATTTT. It yields the protein CASSSGARQPQHF. V and J are TRBV7-2 and TRBJ1-5, with D maybe TRBD1 (5 bases). The V gene lost 4 bases and the J gene lost 7 bases, with 11 bases spanning the gap. Germline V gene lookup returns CDR1 SGHTA and CDR2 FQGNSA. This CDR3 region has 13 residues.